The 26 T cell receptor beta chains given below trace back to one sample, sequenced in a study of blood T cell repertoires in COVID-19. Produced via immunoSEQ multiplex PCR; TCRdb's table is partial and in-frame only. The sample carries more than 350,000 clones, roughly 90% recorded once. Sequencing input: peripheral blood. The receptors derive from a young woman with COVID-19, enrolled during active disease.

This clone was recorded a few times. This chain uses TRBV2 with TRBJ1-4; D is uncertain. This CDR3 has 13 residues. Germline values: CDR1 SNHLY, CDR2 FYNNEI. V was clipped by 4 bases and J by 4 bases, with 7 bases between them. The CDR3 here is CASSGPGNEKLFF. DNA for the CDR3: TGTGCCAGCAGTGGGCCGGGTAATGAAAAACTGTTTTTT.

The rearrangement links TRBV18 to TRBJ1-4; 7 bases are a match to TRBD1. The CDR3 is 15 amino acids. V was clipped by 4 bases and J by 5 bases; unmatched bases: 7. Per the germline V gene, CDR1 is KGHSH and CDR2 is LQKENI. CDR3 sequence (DNA): TGTGCCAGCTCACAAGACAGGGACGAAAATGAAAAACTGTTTTTT. Protein product: CASSQDRDENEKLFF.

The chain uses TRBV2 and TRBJ2-3, with D possibly TRBD1 on 6 matching bases. Per germline, CDR1 SNHLY and CDR2 FYNNEI. This CDR3 is 16 amino acids long. Trimming left V 3 bases short and J 2 bases short, with 15 bases between. The CDR3 DNA is TGTGCCAGCAGTGAGTTGTCATGGGGGCACACAGATACGCAGTATTTT. Translated, it gives CASSELSWGHTDTQYF.

The chain combines TRBV7-2 with TRBJ2-2; weak D call: TRBD2 (6 bases). This CDR3 comprises 12 residues. Trimming stripped 8 bases from V and 6 bases from J, with 10 bases between. Germline-derived CDR1 and CDR2 are SGHTA and FQGNSA. The CDR3 coding sequence is TGTGCCAGCTCACGGGACTCCGGGGAGCTGTTTTTT. This encodes CASSRDSGELFF.

This clone was seen once. This chain links TRBV10-2 with TRBJ1-1; possibly TRBD1 for D (6 bases). Looked up from germline, CDR1 is WSHSY and CDR2 is SAAADI. V gave up 1 base and J gave up 4 bases, with 13 bases separating them. CDR3 size: 15 residues. Here the CDR3 reads CASSEWGGLGTEAFF. The DNA of the CDR3 is TGCGCCAGCAGTGAGTGGGGGGGGCTGGGCACTGAAGCTTTCTTT.

The chain links TRBV3-1 (or the pseudogene TRBV3-2) to TRBJ2-5; 9 bases map to TRBD2. This CDR3 region has 15 residues. The germline V gene has CDR1 LGHDT and CDR2 YNNKEL (reference sequence). The ends lost 2 bases at V and 4 bases at J; junction bases unmatched: 5. CDR3 region: CASSQRGLAIETQYF. Written as DNA, the CDR3 is TGTGCCAGCAGCCAAAGGGGACTAGCTATAGAGACCCAGTACTTC.

The chain has TRBV7-2 and TRBJ1-4; TRBD1 aligns across 10 bases. This CDR3 contains 16 residues. The trim removed 5 bases at V and 10 bases at J, leaving 13 bases unmatched. Germline V gives CDR1 SGHTA, CDR2 FQGNSA. The CDR3 region is CASSPTTGGLAGKLFF. CDR3 nucleotide sequence: TGTGCCAGCAGCCCGACGACAGGGGGCCTCGCTGGAAAACTGTTTTTT. The full variable domain, rest sourced from reference TRBV7-2 and TRBJ1-4, is GAGVSQSPSNKVTEKGKDVELRCDPISGHTALYWYRQSLGQGLEFLIYFQGNSAPDKSGLPSDRFSAERTGGSVSTLTIQRTQQEDSAVYLCASSPTTGGLAGKLFFGSGTQLSVL.

The rearrangement links TRBV19 to TRBJ2-2, with 7 bases fitting TRBD1. Germline V gene sequence: CDR1 LNHDA, CDR2 SQIVND (reference sequence). J gave up 4 bases and V 5 bases, and 4 bases lay outside the gene matches. CDR3 size: 14 residues. The CDR3 region is CASSENRGTGELFF. The CDR3 coding sequence is TGTGCCAGTAGTGAAAACAGGGGCACCGGGGAGCTGTTTTTT.

This clone occurred once. V gene TRBV4-3 combines with J gene TRBJ2-5; 9 nucleotides align to TRBD2. The CDR3 loop spans 17 amino acids. Trimming took 1 base from V and 2 from J; bases not matched to a gene: 8. The germline V gene has CDR1 LGHNA and CDR2 YSLEER. CDR3 loop: CASSQVHSGGVQETQYF. DNA for the CDR3: TGCGCCAGCAGCCAAGTTCATAGCGGGGGAGTACAAGAGACCCAGTACTTC.

This sequence joins TRBV20-1 and TRBJ1-2; no reliable D call. Germline CDR1 and CDR2: DFQATT and SNEGSKA (reference sequence). The CDR3 contains 11 residues. Trimming took 3 bases from V and 7 from J, leaving 9 bases between them. The CDR3 DNA sequence: TGCAGTGCTAGTCCGGAGTTTGGCTACACCTTC. Its translation: CSASPEFGYTF.

The chain recombines TRBV7-6 with TRBJ2-1; 8 bases are shared with TRBD2. Looked up from germline, CDR1 is SGHVS and CDR2 is FNYEAQ. The CDR3 spans 15 residues. V dropped 5 bases and J dropped 7; count of bases not matched to a gene: 10. The chain's CDR3 is CASSPAGLGSNEQFF. The CDR3 bases are TGTGCCAGCAGCCCGGCGGGACTAGGTTCAAATGAGCAGTTCTTC.

This CDR3 is CASSSQGARTEAFF. As DNA, the CDR3 is TGTGCCAGCAGCTCGCAGGGGGCGAGGACTGAAGCTTTCTTT. V gene TRBV7-2 combines with J gene TRBJ1-1; 8 nucleotides agree with TRBD1. CDR1 and CDR2 from the germline V gene are SGHTA and FQGNSA. The CDR3 sequence is 14 residues long. V lost 4 bases to trimming and J lost 5 bases; unmatched junction nucleotides: 6.

In regard to this clone: The sample carries other DNA sequences with the same CDR3. The chain links TRBV11-2 to TRBJ2-5; TRBD2 might be the D (7 bases). The V end was cut by 1 base, the J end by 5 bases, with 8 bases between. The CDR3 totals 13 residues. Germline V gene lookup returns CDR1 SGHAT and CDR2 FQNNGV. CDR3: CASSLAGGETQYF. CDR3 bases: TGTGCCAGCAGCTTAGCGGGGGGCGAGACCCAGTACTTC.

This chain joins TRBV5-1 and TRBJ2-5; the match to TRBD2 covers 11 bases. There are 16 residues in the CDR3. Looked up from germline, CDR1 is SGHRS and CDR2 is YFSETQ. The V segment lost 0 bases and the J segment 2 bases; nucleotides outside the gene matches: 3. The chain's CDR3 is CASSLVLAGGQETQYF. CDR3 DNA: TGCGCCAGCAGCTTGGTTCTAGCGGGGGGTCAAGAGACCCAGTACTTC.

This clone was seen once. The V gene is TRBV3-1 (or the pseudogene TRBV3-2), the J gene TRBJ2-1, with TRBD2 as a possible D gene (5 bases). Germline V gene lookup returns CDR1 LGHDT and CDR2 YNNKEL (reference sequence). The CDR3 is 15 amino acids. Between the trimmed V and J ends, which lost 0 bases and 8 bases, there was a span of 14 bases. CDR3 nucleotides: TGTGCCAGCAGCCAAGATGACGAGGGTGGCGATGAGCAGTTCTTC. Its protein product is CASSQDDEGGDEQFF.

This clone was detected once. The J gene is TRBJ1-2, the V gene TRBV18, with TRBD1 matching over 7 bases. Germline CDR1 reads KGHSH; CDR2 reads LQKENI. With V trimmed by 4 bases and J by 4 bases, 3 bases remained unmatched. This CDR3 spans 13 amino acids. CDR3 DNA: TGTGCCAGCTCACAACGGGACAGCTATGGCTACACCTTC. This gives the protein CASSQRDSYGYTF. The full variable domain, completed using reference TRBV18 and TRBJ1-2, is NAGVMQNPRHLVRRRGQEARLRCSPMKGHSHVYWYRQLPEEGLKFMVYLQKENIIDESGMPKERFSAEFPKEGPSILRIQQVVRGDSAAYFCASSQRDSYGYTFGSGTRLTVV.

The chain combines TRBV11-3 with TRBJ2-1; 8 positions match TRBD2. Per germline, CDR1 SGHNT and CDR2 YENEEA. The CDR3 extends over 14 amino acids. After removal of 1 base from V and 6 bases from J, the junction contained 2 bases not matched to a gene. As DNA, the CDR3 is TGTGCCAGCAGCTTAGCCGGGACTAGCAATGAGCAGTTCTTC. The encoded protein is CASSLAGTSNEQFF.

This clone showed up just once. V usage is TRBV18 and J usage is TRBJ2-2; possible D gene TRBD1, 5 bases. Germline-derived CDR1 and CDR2 are KGHSH and LQKENI. The CDR3 runs to 14 residues. The V end lost 2 bases, the J end lost 5 bases, and 9 bases lay between the germline ends. In nucleotides, the CDR3 is TGTGCCAGCTCACCAGGCGCAGGGACCGGGGAGCTGTTTTTT. This sequence encodes CASSPGAGTGELFF.

This chain links TRBV2 with TRBJ2-3; TRBD2 agrees at 13 bases. With 6 bases clipped from V and 5 bases from J, the junction kept 5 bases outside the gene matches. The CDR3 runs to 15 residues. Germline values: CDR1 SNHLY, CDR2 FYNNEI. The chain's CDR3 is CASSPGLAGVDTQYF. Written as DNA, the CDR3 is TGTGCCAGCAGCCCCGGACTAGCGGGGGTAGATACGCAGTATTTT.

This clone was detected only a few times. J is TRBJ2-5 and V is TRBV7-9; 9 bases fit TRBD1. Germline assignment: CDR1 SEHNR and CDR2 FQNEAQ (reference sequence). V was clipped by 5 bases and J by 3 bases; unmatched bases: 4. This CDR3 spans 14 amino acids. The CDR3 loop is CASSPDRGEETQYF. CDR3 nucleotide sequence: TGTGCCAGCAGCCCCGACAGGGGGGAAGAGACCCAGTACTTC. Full variable domain (outside the CDR3, taken from reference TRBV7-9 and TRBJ2-5): DTGVSQNPRHKITKRGQNVTFRCDPISEHNRLYWYRQTLGQGPEFLTYFQNEAQLEKSRLLSDRFSAERPKGSFSTLEIQRTEQGDSAMYLCASSPDRGEETQYFGPGTRLLVL.

This rearrangement joins TRBV15 to TRBJ2-2; 12 bases match TRBD2. The germline V gene has CDR1 LNHNV and CDR2 YYDKDF (reference sequence). The CDR3 is made up of 17 amino acids. V dropped 1 base and J dropped 4; count of bases not matched to a gene: 4. CDR3 sequence (DNA): TGTGCCACCAGCAGAGGACTAGCGGGAGATGCCACCGGGGAGCTGTTTTTT. It codes for CATSRGLAGDATGELFF.

The table lists this clone with a count of one. The chain recombines TRBV7-9 with TRBJ1-5, with 7 bases fitting TRBD1. The CDR3 is 13 residues long. Germline CDR1 and CDR2: SEHNR and FQNEAQ (reference sequence). The trim removed 5 bases at V and 8 bases at J, leaving 6 bases unmatched. CDR3 sequence (DNA): TGTGCCAGCAGCAGCCTACAGGGGAAGCCCCAGCATTTT. This encodes CASSSLQGKPQHF.

This clone was observed a single time. The rearrangement joins TRBV7-9 to TRBJ1-4, with a possible D match to TRBD1 (6 bases). CDR3 length: 12 residues. Trimming took 2 bases from V and 15 from J, leaving 13 bases between them. Germline V lookup: CDR1 SEHNR, CDR2 FQNEAQ (reference sequence). CDR3 nucleotide sequence: TGTGCCAGCAGCTTAATAACCGGACAGTTGTTTTTT. This codes for CASSLITGQLFF.

This chain uses TRBV6-1 with TRBJ2-5; TRBD1 matches at 8 bases. CDR3 size: 15 residues. The germline gives CDR1 MNHNS, CDR2 SASEGT. With 3 bases clipped from V and 5 bases from J, the junction kept 8 bases outside the gene matches. The CDR3 DNA reads TGTGCCAGCAGTGACGGACAGGGTGTTTTGGAGACCCAGTACTTC. Translation: CASSDGQGVLETQYF.

The J gene is TRBJ2-1, the V gene TRBV3-1 (or the pseudogene TRBV3-2); D perhaps matches TRBD2 (5 bases). Germline lookup yields CDR1 LGHDT and CDR2 YNNKEL (reference sequence). The V end was cut by 4 bases, the J end by 7 bases, with 8 bases between. The CDR3 extends over 12 amino acids. The CDR3, as DNA: TGTGCCAGCAGCCTGTGGGAGAATGAGCAGTTCTTC. Translating gives CASSLWENEQFF.

The rearrangement links TRBV20-1 to TRBJ1-6, with TRBD1 as a possible D gene (6 bases). Germline CDR1 DFQATT, CDR2 SNEGSKA (reference sequence). CDR3 length: 14 amino acids. Trimming shortened V by 3 bases and J by 10 bases, and 16 bases separated the two germline ends. DNA for the CDR3: TGCAGTGCTAGTCAGGGGAAATCGGAATCACCCCTCCACTTT. Translated: CSASQGKSESPLHF.